What follows are 9 T cell receptor beta chains derived from one specimen sequenced in a study of early T cells in non-severe SARS-CoV-2 infection. One entry per CDR3 protein, called by TCRdb with MiXCR from the 5' RACE reads. This sample has about 110,000 distinct CDR3 sequences, with around an eighth found just once. Sequenced sample: whole blood. The receptors here all came from an adult who was a healthcare worker with PCR-confirmed SARS-CoV-2 infection or an uninfected control (not recorded which).

In its sample, this clonotype was seen a few times. J is TRBJ2-7 and V is TRBV18; 8 nucleotides line up with TRBD1. V was clipped by 5 bases and J by 0 bases; unmatched bases: 9. Germline loops: CDR1 KGHSH, CDR2 LQKENI. The length of the CDR3 is 16 residues. The CDR3 DNA follows: TGTGCCAGCTCATCTGGGACAGGAAAGGACTCCTACGAGCAGTACTTC. Protein: CASSSGTGKDSYEQYF.

This clonotype has at least ten counts. This chain connects TRBV6-1 to TRBJ2-2, with TRBD2 identical over 7 bases. The germline V gene has CDR1 MNHNS and CDR2 SASEGT. The CDR3 runs 14 residues. The J segment lost 0 bases and the V segment lost 9 bases, leaving 4 bases of the junction unmatched. The CDR3 nucleotides are TGTGCCAGTCACACTAGCGCGAACACCGGGGAGCTGTTTTTT. Its protein product is CASHTSANTGELFF.

The table lists this clonotype with a few counts. The chain is built from TRBV6-5 and TRBJ2-3; D tentatively reads TRBD1 or TRBD2 (5 bases each). The CDR3 covers 15 residues. V lost 0 bases to trimming and J lost 4 bases, with 11 bases between them. Germline V CDR1 and CDR2: MNHEY, SVGAGI. The CDR3 DNA follows: TGTGCCAGCAGTTACTCGGGGGAGTTGGCAGATACGCAGTATTTT. It is translated as CASSYSGELADTQYF.

In this sample, this clonotype turned up many times. The chain has TRBV11-3 and TRBJ1-1; 8 bases are a match to TRBD1. CDR3 length: 12 amino acids. Germline V lookup: CDR1 SGHNT, CDR2 YENEEA. V lost 1 base to trimming and J lost 8 bases; unmatched junction nucleotides: 0. CDR3 DNA sequence: TGTGCCAGCAGCTTAGGGACAGGGGAAGCTTTCTTT. Translation gives CASSLGTGEAFF.

This clonotype was picked up many times. The V and J genes are TRBV10-1 and TRBJ2-7, with TRBD2 identical over 7 bases. Germline V gene data show CDR1 as WNHNN and CDR2 as SYGVQD (reference sequence). Trimming at V came to 0 bases and at J to 5 bases, leaving 7 bases not matched to a gene. The CDR3 is made up of 15 amino acids. CDR3 nucleotide sequence: TGCGCCAGCAGTGAGTCGGACGGGAGGAATAACGAGCAGTACTTC. Its protein is CASSESDGRNNEQYF.

The V call is TRBV20-1, the J call TRBJ2-7; possibly TRBD1 for D (6 bases). The CDR3 length is 11 residues. Germline loops: CDR1 DFQATT, CDR2 SNEGSKA (reference sequence). V shed 5 bases and J shed 3 bases, with 8 bases lying between them. The CDR3 loop is CSASDSYEQYF. CDR3 nucleotide sequence: TGCAGTGCTTCGGACAGCTACGAGCAGTACTTC.

The chain recombines TRBV11-2 with TRBJ2-7, with 8 bases matching TRBD1. The CDR3 extends over 15 amino acids. The ends lost 5 bases at V and 3 bases at J; junction bases unmatched: 9. In germline, CDR1 is SGHAT, CDR2 FQNNGV. The CDR3 is CASSPDRGTYYEQYF. DNA for the CDR3: TGTGCCAGCAGCCCCGACAGGGGAACCTACTACGAGCAGTACTTC.

This clonotype was picked up a small number of times. The CDR3 coding sequence is TGTGCCAGCAGCAGGGACAGCCTCCAAGAGACCCAGTACTTC. Translated, it gives CASSRDSLQETQYF. This chain links TRBV2 with TRBJ2-5; 7 bases are a match to TRBD1. Germline values: CDR1 SNHLY, CDR2 FYNNEI. V was clipped by 6 bases and J by 1 base; unmatched bases: 5. CDR3 size: 14 residues. The variable domain in full, with the rest retrieved from reference TRBV2 and TRBJ2-5, is EPEVTQTPSHQVTQMGQEVILRCVPISNHLYFYWYRQILGQKVEFLVSFYNNEISEKSEIFDDQFSVERPDGSNFTLKIRSTKLEDSAMYFCASSRDSLQETQYFGPGTRLLVL.

This rearrangement joins TRBV30 to TRBJ2-3, with D tentatively TRBD1 or TRBD2 (5 bases each). This CDR3 spans 16 amino acids. V dropped 2 bases and J dropped 2 bases, with 17 bases sitting between them. Per germline, CDR1 GTSNPN and CDR2 SVGIG (reference sequence). This CDR3 reads CAWSYWDVQFTDTQYF. For the CDR3, the DNA is TGTGCCTGGAGTTACTGGGACGTCCAATTCACAGATACGCAGTATTTT.